This TCR beta chain was retrieved from a study of T cell responses to AZD1222 COVID-19 vaccine. The study, taken as a whole, reports: No repertoire was sampled before or during the peak T cell response, only after it. The span of vaccine-associated CD4 TCRs extended across spike, with dominance at 160-218 and 743-854. Baseline antibody screening turned up just six seropositive AZD1222 recipients. Clonal diversity was possibly underestimated, and the donors were mostly white British, with more females.

J lost 6 bases, V lost 11 bases, and 10 bases had no gene match. Germline assignment: CDR1 MNHGY and CDR2 SAAAGT. The CDR3 has 13 residues. A remark on this clone: The target antigen is unknown.

Method: immunoSEQ multiplex PCR; TCRdb's copy keeps in-frame clones and lacks some. The table includes fewer than 130,000 clones, 87% detected once. This sequence originates from an adult in good health. The specimen was peripheral blood, collected on day 0 of AZD1222 vaccination. The V call is TRBV6-8, the J call TRBJ1-1, with TRBD1 identical over 9 bases. CDR3 nucleotide sequence: TGTGCCTACCCCCCGGGACAGGGCGCTGAAGCTTTCTTT. It is translated as CAYPPGQGAEAFF.